A selection of T cell receptor beta chains follows, all from one sample in a study of T cells in localized non-small cell lung cancer. TCRdb keeps only in-frame clones here, not all; method: immunoSEQ multiplex PCR. The profile shows roughly 960 clones, about 25% of them singletons. The material was normal lung tissue next to the tumor, obtained before any cancer treatment. These receptors came from a woman aged 40 to 75 with stage III lung adenocarcinoma. The CDR3 runs from the conserved cysteine through the conserved F or W.

cdr3_aa v_call cdr3_length j_call
CSVETLEDSPYEQYF TRBV29-1 15 TRBJ2-7
CASSPGAAEDWGLLF TRBV18 15 TRBJ2-1
CASSLSGGAYNEQFF TRBV5-1 15 TRBJ2-1
CASTQGDYTEAFF TRBV6-8 13 TRBJ1-1
CAWSLSDYEQYF TRBV30 12 TRBJ2-7
CASRGQSGNTIYF TRBV19 13 TRBJ1-3
CASSAFSNSGGYTF TRBV28 14 TRBJ1-2
CASSLGASGGYNEQFF TRBV5-1 16 TRBJ2-1
CSVEATAQGGVEQFF TRBV29-1 15 TRBJ2-1
CASLEGVEKLFF TRBV2 12 TRBJ1-4
CASSVQAGGQDTQYF TRBV9 15 TRBJ2-3
CASSLEQGARNEQFF TRBV11-3 15 TRBJ2-1
CASSYLHTGNYEQYF TRBV6-8 15 TRBJ2-7
CASSLPGTGSEKLFF TRBV11-3 15 TRBJ1-4
CASRDTAYEQYF TRBV9 12 TRBJ2-7
CASSAGPYYSGYTF TRBV6-8 14 TRBJ1-2
CASSLTSDPGAEAFF TRBV11-3 15 TRBJ1-1
CASSPRQGSGDTQYF TRBV18 15 TRBJ2-3
CATSRDLGRYNEQFF TRBV15 15 TRBJ2-1
CAWNPANYGYTF TRBV30 12 TRBJ1-2
CASSQAIGETQYF TRBV1 13 TRBJ2-5
CASSSLAGQETQYF TRBV11-3 14 TRBJ2-5
CASRPRDSPNEKLFF TRBV19 15 TRBJ1-4
CAWSVGTGVGETQYF TRBV30 15 TRBJ2-5
CASSVGGGASKKQYF TRBV9 15 TRBJ2-7
CSVGGRRANYGYTF TRBV29-1 14 TRBJ1-2
CSVRLQTDTQYF TRBV29-1 12 TRBJ2-3
CAWSVPGRGDEQYF TRBV30 14 TRBJ2-7
CASLPTGGSIYEQYF TRBV11-3 15 TRBJ2-7
CASSYSLGEDQPQHF TRBV6-8 15 TRBJ1-5
CASSTALQGVTDTQYF TRBV5-1 16 TRBJ2-3
CASSLGQGQETQYF TRBV5-1 14 TRBJ2-5
CASSQDRTSGGQETQYF TRBV4-1 17 TRBJ2-5
CASSPPGGLGSPLHF TRBV18 15 TRBJ1-6
CASSATSGGQETQYF TRBV6-8 15 TRBJ2-5
CASSPGTRDNEQFF TRBV9 14 TRBJ2-1
CSVTTGSGANVLTF TRBV29-1 14 TRBJ2-6
CASSFGGAISYNEQFF TRBV12-5 16 TRBJ2-1
CASSSLSARTDTQYF TRBV6-8 15 TRBJ2-3
CASSTQLVGGEQFF TRBV28 14 TRBJ2-1
CASSNPGGSGANVLTF TRBV19 16 TRBJ2-6
CAISEQGQELHF TRBV10-3 12 TRBJ1-6